This T cell receptor (beta chain) was retrieved from a study of HIV-infected children after antiretroviral therapy interruption. Across the whole study: Most children had recorded EBV and CMV exposure.

V lost 0 bases and J lost 9; bases outside the gene matches: 9. Germline values: CDR1 SGDLS, CDR2 YYNGEE. This CDR3 is built from 17 residues. This clonotype was detected only a few times. Treatment: PENTA 11 planned treatment interruption arm or continuous ART arm. From thawed PBMCs, naive CD4+ CD45RA+ CD45RO- T cells were sorted. The TCR library was built from RNA with a 3' RACE protocol and unique molecular identifiers. MiXCR, run by TCRdb on the 3' RACE reads, gives a single entry per CDR3 protein. The table shows 40,000 or so distinct CDR3 sequences, with 5% to 8% occurring only once. The V gene is TRBV9, the J gene TRBJ2-1, with TRBD2 matching over 13 bases. This TCR was recovered from a pool of human donors with HIV. The input for sequencing was CD45RA+ CD4+ T cells from PBMCs, pooled from several time points, taken from a donor given antiretroviral therapy, either interrupted or continuous. The subset: naive CD4+ CD45RA+ CD45RO- T cells. CDR3 DNA: TGTGCCAGCAGCGTAGATTTAAGAACTAGCGGGAGGGCTGAGCAGTTCTTC. This gives the protein CASSVDLRTSGRAEQFF. The whole variable domain, filled in from reference TRBV9 and TRBJ2-1, reads DSGVTQTPKHLITATGQRVTLRCSPRSGDLSVYWYQQSLDQGLQFLIQYYNGEERAKGNILERFSAQQFPDLHSELNLSSLELGDSALYFCASSVDLRTSGRAEQFFGPGTRLTVL.